Shown below are 21 T cell receptor beta chains from a single sample sequenced in a study of memory CD4+ T cells and cytomegalovirus serostatus. Here immunoSEQ multiplex PCR was the method, and the copy in TCRdb shows in-frame clones only, minus some. The table shows about 56,000 clones, with about 81% occurring only once. Single viable CD3+CD4+CD8-CD45RO+ cells were sorted as the memory CD4+ T cells. Material for sequencing was memory CD4+ T cells from blood. Receptor source: an adult in good health and CMV-seronegative.

The genes are TRBV4-2 and TRBJ2-1; D may be TRBD2 (5 bases). Germline V gene lookup returns CDR1 LGHNA and CDR2 YNFKEQ. CDR3 length: 16 residues. The V gene lost 0 bases and the J gene lost 7 bases, with 16 bases spanning the gap. CDR3 DNA: TGTGCCAGCAGCCAAGAAGATACTAGTTTGGTTAATGAGCAGTTCTTC. It codes for CASSQEDTSLVNEQFF.

This chain's CDR3 is CASSHEASSGSGNTIYF. In DNA, the CDR3 is TGTGCCAGCAGCCACGAGGCCAGTAGTGGCTCTGGAAACACCATATATTTT. The V gene is TRBV4-2, the J gene TRBJ1-3; D call uncertain. Trimming stripped 3 bases from V and 0 bases from J, with 15 bases between. Germline lookup yields CDR1 LGHNA and CDR2 YNFKEQ. CDR3 length: 17 residues.

V and J are TRBV5-1 and TRBJ2-2, with D unresolved. In germline, CDR1 is SGHRS, CDR2 YFSETQ. The V gene lost 0 bases and the J gene lost 0 bases, with 6 bases spanning the gap. This CDR3 contains 15 residues. Here the CDR3 reads CASSLDAPNTGELFF. The CDR3 nucleotides read TGCGCCAGCAGCTTGGATGCGCCGAACACCGGGGAGCTGTTTTTT.

The V call is TRBV7-8, the J call TRBJ1-1; D might be TRBD1 (6 bases). There are 13 residues in the CDR3. Germline V lookup: CDR1 SGHVS, CDR2 FQNEAQ. V lost 7 bases and J lost 0, with 9 bases in between. CDR3 DNA: TGTGCCAGCAAGACAGGAGTGAACACTGAAGCTTTCTTT. Protein: CASKTGVNTEAFF.

V is TRBV7-2 and J is TRBJ2-1; the match to TRBD2 covers 8 bases. CDR3 length: 15 residues. CDR1 is SGHTA and CDR2 is FQGNSA in the germline V gene. Trimming at V came to 2 bases and at J to 10 bases, leaving 10 bases not matched to a gene. In nucleotides, the CDR3 is TGTGCCAGCAGCTTATTGGGCGGGGGGCCGGGGGAGCAGTTCTTC. Translating gives CASSLLGGGPGEQFF.

V usage is TRBV11-2 and J usage is TRBJ2-3, with 9 bases that match TRBD2. V lost 8 bases, J lost 0 bases, and 9 bases stayed unmatched. The CDR3 runs to 16 residues. The germline CDR1 and CDR2 sequences are SGHAT and FQNNGV. CDR3 in amino acids: CASSRRGGQSTDTQYF. DNA of the CDR3: TGTGCCAGCTCGCGGCGGGGGGGGCAAAGCACAGATACGCAGTATTTT.

The chain has TRBV7-3 and TRBJ2-1, with D possibly TRBD1 on 6 matching bases. Per the germline V gene, CDR1 is SGHTA and CDR2 is FQGTGA. V lost 4 bases, J lost 2 bases, and 15 bases lay in between. The CDR3 is 16 residues long. In nucleotides, the CDR3 is TGTGCCAGCAGCTCTGCTCAGGGGACCCCCTACAATGAGCAGTTCTTC. Translated, it gives CASSSAQGTPYNEQFF.

V usage is TRBV6-1 and J usage is TRBJ1-1; 10 nucleotides line up with TRBD1. The CDR3 contains 15 residues. V lost 6 bases and J lost 4; bases outside the gene matches: 8. Germline CDR1 and CDR2: MNHNS and SASEGT. The CDR3 DNA reads TGTGCCAGCAGGGACGACAGGGGGCGCATCACTGAAGCTTTCTTT. Translation: CASRDDRGRITEAFF.

The genes are TRBV5-6 and TRBJ2-5; 7 bases map to TRBD1. V lost 0 bases, J lost 5 bases, and 4 bases stayed unmatched. The CDR3 is 14 amino acids. The germline V gene has CDR1 SGHDT and CDR2 YYEEEE. CDR3: CASSLATGTETQYF. CDR3 DNA sequence: TGTGCCAGCAGCTTGGCGACAGGGACGGAGACCCAGTACTTC.

V usage is TRBV19 and J usage is TRBJ2-2; no clear D gene. The CDR3 consists of 15 residues. From germline, CDR1 is LNHDA and CDR2 SQIVND (reference sequence). V shed 3 bases and J shed 3 bases, with 11 bases lying between them. The CDR3 DNA is TGTGCCAGTAGTATTAGGCAGAGATACACCGGGGAGCTGTTTTTT. Residues: CASSIRQRYTGELFF.

This chain's CDR3 is CASSMGEGTRNTIYF. The CDR3 DNA reads as TGTGCCAGTAGTATGGGAGAAGGGACTAGAAACACCATATATTTT. The genes are TRBV19 and TRBJ1-3, with D tentatively TRBD1 (5 bases). CDR1 and CDR2 from the germline V gene are LNHDA and SQIVND (reference sequence). The germline V and J ends were trimmed by 3 bases and 5 bases, with 14 bases remaining between them. There are 15 residues in the CDR3. The full variable domain, in which reference TRBV19 and TRBJ1-3 provide the parts outside the CDR3, is DGGITQSPKYLFRKEGQNVTLSCEQNLNHDAMYWYRQDPGQGLRLIYYSQIVNDFQKGDIAEGYSVSREKKESFPLTVTSAQKNPTAFYLCASSMGEGTRNTIYFGEGSWLTVV.

This clone was counted once. V is TRBV6-4 and J is TRBJ2-5; D might be TRBD2 (6 bases). The V end was cut by 4 bases, the J end by 4 bases, with 10 bases between. CDR1 MRHNA and CDR2 SNTAGT come from the germline V gene. There are 13 residues in the CDR3. The CDR3 spells CASSVRGGETQYF. CDR3 sequence (DNA): TGTGCCAGCAGTGTAAGGGGAGGAGAGACCCAGTACTTC.

V is TRBV7-9 and J is TRBJ1-1; D is possibly TRBD1 (5 bases). This CDR3 spans 15 amino acids. The V and J ends lost 11 bases and 0 bases respectively, with 19 bases between them. Germline CDR1 SEHNR, CDR2 FQNEAQ (reference sequence). The CDR3 region is CAGTATRPLNTEAFF. DNA of the CDR3: TGTGCCGGGACGGCCACCCGCCCTCTGAACACTGAAGCTTTCTTT.

This clone has a single count. CDR3 bases: TGTGCCAGCAGTTTAATGGCAGCCCAGGGTATAGGAGCTTTCTTT. Translation: CASSLMAAQGIGAFF. V usage is TRBV7-8 and J usage is TRBJ1-1, with D possibly matching TRBD1 (5 bases). The CDR3 contains 15 residues. Deletions cut 6 bases from V and 10 bases from J, with 24 bases between. The germline gives CDR1 SGHVS, CDR2 FQNEAQ.

This chain joins TRBV2 and TRBJ2-1; the D gene is possibly TRBD2 (6 bases). Germline V gene lookup returns CDR1 SNHLY and CDR2 FYNNEI. With 7 bases removed from V and 2 bases from J, the gap between germline ends came to 9 bases. The CDR3 is made up of 13 amino acids. The CDR3 reads CASNRLAYNEQFF. Here the CDR3 DNA reads TGTGCCAGCAACCGACTAGCCTACAATGAGCAGTTCTTC.

The chain employs TRBV2 and TRBJ1-4, with a tentative D call TRBD1 (6 bases). The V and J ends lost 10 bases and 8 bases respectively, with 20 bases between them. This CDR3 has 14 amino acids. Germline CDR1 is SNHLY and CDR2 is FYNNEI. This chain's CDR3 is CATPGGTAGEKLFF. The CDR3 nucleotides are TGTGCCACCCCGGGGGGCACAGCAGGAGAAAAACTGTTTTTT.

This sequence joins TRBV4-3 and TRBJ2-7; D is uncertain. There are 14 residues in the CDR3. Germline CDR1 LGHNA, CDR2 YSLEER. V was clipped by 1 base and J by 2 bases, with 9 bases between them. The CDR3 here is CASSQGIGPYEQYF. The CDR3 DNA is TGCGCCAGCAGCCAAGGGATAGGGCCCTACGAGCAGTACTTC.

Regarding this clone: The junction does not match germline at one end; this may be a read error. The chain recombines TRBV7-7 with TRBJ2-5; 8 nucleotides agree with TRBD1. This CDR3 has 14 amino acids. From germline, CDR1 is SSHAT and CDR2 FNYEAQ (reference sequence). The CDR3 nucleotides are TGTGCTAGCAGCTTAGGGGGGACAGGCGTGACCCAGTACTTC. This translates into CASSLGGTGVTQYF.

The DNA of the CDR3 is TGTGCCAGCAGTGCCCTCGGCGGGGGTAATACGCAGTATTTT. It is translated as CASSALGGGNTQYF. The chain recombines TRBV2 with TRBJ2-3; 7 bases agree with TRBD2. V lost 4 bases and J lost 7; bases outside the gene matches: 8. CDR3 length equals 14 residues. Germline assignment: CDR1 SNHLY and CDR2 FYNNEI.

This clone occurred once. The chain joins TRBV29-1 to TRBJ2-2; TRBD2 matches at 13 bases. The V gene end was trimmed by 7 bases and the J gene end by 6 bases; junction bases not matched to a gene: 5. There are 14 residues in the CDR3. CDR1 and CDR2 from the germline V gene are SQVTM and ANQGSEA. The CDR3 bases are TGCAGCGCTGGGACTAGCGGGGCCGCCGGGGAGCTGTTTTTT. Translating gives CSAGTSGAAGELFF.

The sample holds a few counts of this clone. This sequence joins TRBV6-1 and TRBJ1-1, with unresolved D. CDR1 and CDR2 from the germline V gene are MNHNS and SASEGT. V lost 8 bases and J 1 base, leaving 14 bases between the germline ends. The CDR3 consists of 14 residues. CDR3 sequence (DNA): TGTGCCAGCGGGCGGCCAGGCTCGAACACTGAAGCTTTCTTT. This sequence encodes CASGRPGSNTEAFF.